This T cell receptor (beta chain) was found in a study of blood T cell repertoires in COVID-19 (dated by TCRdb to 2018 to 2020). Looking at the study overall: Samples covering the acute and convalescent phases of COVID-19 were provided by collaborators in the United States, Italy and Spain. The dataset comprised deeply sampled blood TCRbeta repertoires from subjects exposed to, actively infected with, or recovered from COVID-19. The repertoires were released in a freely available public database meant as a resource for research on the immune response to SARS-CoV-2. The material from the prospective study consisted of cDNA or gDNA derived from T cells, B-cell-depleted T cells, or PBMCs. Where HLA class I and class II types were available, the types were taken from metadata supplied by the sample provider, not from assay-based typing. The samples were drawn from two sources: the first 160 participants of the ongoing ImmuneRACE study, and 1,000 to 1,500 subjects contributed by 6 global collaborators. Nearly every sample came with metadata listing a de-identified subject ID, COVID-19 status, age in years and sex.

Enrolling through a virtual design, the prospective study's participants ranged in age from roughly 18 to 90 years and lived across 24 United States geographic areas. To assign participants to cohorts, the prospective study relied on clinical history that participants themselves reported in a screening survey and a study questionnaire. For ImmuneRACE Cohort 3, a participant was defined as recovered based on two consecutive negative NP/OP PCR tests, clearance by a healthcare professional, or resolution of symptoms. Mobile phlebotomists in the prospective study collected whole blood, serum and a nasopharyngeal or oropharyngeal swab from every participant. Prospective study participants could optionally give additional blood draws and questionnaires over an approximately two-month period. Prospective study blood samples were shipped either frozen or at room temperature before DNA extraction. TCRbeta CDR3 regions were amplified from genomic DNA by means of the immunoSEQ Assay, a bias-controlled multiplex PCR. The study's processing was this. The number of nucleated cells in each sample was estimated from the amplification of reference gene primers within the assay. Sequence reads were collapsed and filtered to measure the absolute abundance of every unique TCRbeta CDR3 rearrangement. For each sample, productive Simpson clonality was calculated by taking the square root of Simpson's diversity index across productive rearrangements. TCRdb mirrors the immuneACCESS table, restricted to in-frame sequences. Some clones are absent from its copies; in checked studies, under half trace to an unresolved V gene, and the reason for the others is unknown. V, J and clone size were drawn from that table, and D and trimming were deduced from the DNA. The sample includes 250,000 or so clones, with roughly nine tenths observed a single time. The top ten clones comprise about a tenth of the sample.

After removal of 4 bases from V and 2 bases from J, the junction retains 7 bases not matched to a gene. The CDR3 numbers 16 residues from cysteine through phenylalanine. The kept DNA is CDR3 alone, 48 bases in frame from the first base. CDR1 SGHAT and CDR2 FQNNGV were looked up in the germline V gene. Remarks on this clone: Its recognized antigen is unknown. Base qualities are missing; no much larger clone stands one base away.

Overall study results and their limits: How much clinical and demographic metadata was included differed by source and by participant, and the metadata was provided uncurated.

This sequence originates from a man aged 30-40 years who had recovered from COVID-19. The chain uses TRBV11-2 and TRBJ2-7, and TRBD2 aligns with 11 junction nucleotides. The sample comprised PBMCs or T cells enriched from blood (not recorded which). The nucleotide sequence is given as TGTGCCAGCAGCTGGACCACTAGCGGGGGAACCTACGAGCAGTACTTC. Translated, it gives CASSWTTSGGTYEQYF.